These 9 T cell receptor beta chains were sequenced from one sample in a study of Ad26.COV2.S vaccination and SARS-CoV-2 variants. The treatment is: around 19 received Ad26.COV2.S at low or high dose, single or two shots; 5 received placebo; per-sample allocation not given. All samples were drawn on day 63, counting from the first vaccine or placebo injection. Clones were read by immunoSEQ multiplex PCR, and TCRdb kept only the in-frame ones, dropping some. Among hundreds of thousands of clones listed, roughly 90% were seen once. The sequencing here drew on peripheral blood, taken in a trial of Ad26.COV2.S vaccine versus placebo. These receptors were obtained from a person aged 18-60 years who received the Ad26.COV2.S COVID-19 vaccine or a placebo.

V and J are TRBV7-6 and TRBJ1-1; D possibly corresponds to TRBD1 (5 bases). The V end lost 4 bases, the J end lost 5 bases, and 11 bases lay between the germline ends. CDR3 length: 13 amino acids. The germline CDR1 and CDR2 sequences are SGHVS and FNYEAQ. DNA of the CDR3: TGTGCCAGCAGCTCGACAGACTATACTGAAGCTTTCTTT. Translated, it gives CASSSTDYTEAFF.

The J gene is TRBJ2-1, the V gene TRBV24-1, with 8 bases fitting TRBD2. The germline CDR1 and CDR2 sequences are KGHDR and SFDVKD. This CDR3 is 15 amino acids long. V shed 3 bases, J shed 7 bases, and the junction held 7 bases outside the gene matches. The CDR3 nucleotides are TGTGCCACCAGTGATCCGGGACTAGGTAGGAATGAGCAGTTCTTC. This encodes CATSDPGLGRNEQFF.

The DNA for the CDR3 is TGTGCCAGCAGTCCCCCGTCAGTGTTTAACTATGGCTACACCTTC. It yields the protein CASSPPSVFNYGYTF. The rearrangement joins TRBV28 to TRBJ1-2; no definite D call. The CDR3 loop spans 15 amino acids. CDR1 and CDR2 from the germline V gene are MDHEN and SYDVKM. Between the trimmed V and J ends, which lost 5 bases and 1 base, there was a span of 14 bases.

The chain joins TRBV18 to TRBJ2-7; tentative D call: TRBD1 (5 bases). Germline CDR1 reads KGHSH; CDR2 reads LQKENI. This CDR3 contains 14 residues. V was cut by 3 bases and J by 2 bases, with 11 bases left in between. CDR3 coding DNA: TGTGCCAGCTCACCTCAGGGAAAGGCCTACGAGCAGTACTTC. Translating it yields CASSPQGKAYEQYF.

Notes on this clone: The sample has other DNA sequences that encode this CDR3 too. The chain combines TRBV5-5 with TRBJ1-1; D is undetermined. CDR3 length: 13 amino acids. Germline-derived CDR1 and CDR2 are SGHKS and YYEKEE (reference sequence). With 0 bases removed from V and 2 bases from J, the gap between germline ends came to 5 bases. CDR3: CASSLGANTEAFF. The CDR3, as DNA: TGTGCCAGCAGCTTGGGAGCCAACACTGAAGCTTTCTTT. The full variable domain, its missing parts supplied by reference TRBV5-5 and TRBJ1-1, is DAGVTQSPTHLIKTRGQQVTLRCSPISGHKSVSWYQQVLGQGPQFIFQYYEKEERGRGNFPDRFSARQFPNYSSELNVNALLLGDSALYLCASSLGANTEAFFGQGTRLTVV.

This chain's CDR3 is CASSIGKGGPSTDTQYF. CDR3 bases: TGTGCCAGTAGTATTGGTAAGGGCGGGCCTAGCACAGATACGCAGTATTTT. The rearrangement links TRBV19 to TRBJ2-3, with a tentative D call TRBD2 (5 bases). There are 17 residues in the CDR3. Trimming stripped 3 bases from V and 0 bases from J, with 16 bases between. CDR1 and CDR2 from the germline V gene are LNHDA and SQIVND (reference sequence).

The genes are TRBV30 and TRBJ2-7; TRBD1 agrees at 7 bases. The germline V gene encodes CDR1 GTSNPN and CDR2 SVGIG (reference sequence). The ends lost 2 bases at V and 3 bases at J; junction bases unmatched: 10. The CDR3 loop spans 15 amino acids. CDR3 DNA: TGTGCCTGGAGTACGGCGAGAGGGGGCATCTACGAGCAGTACTTC. Amino acid sequence: CAWSTARGGIYEQYF.

The V gene is TRBV7-2, the J gene TRBJ2-7; a possible D gene is TRBD2 (6 bases). The CDR3 spans 14 residues. V was cut by 1 base and J by 5 bases, with 12 bases left in between. Per germline, CDR1 SGHTA and CDR2 FQGNSA. CDR3: CASSLVVGGNEQYF. The CDR3, as DNA: TGTGCCAGCAGCTTAGTTGTCGGGGGTAACGAGCAGTACTTC.

The chain links TRBV6-6 to TRBJ1-2; TRBD1 might be the D (5 bases). The CDR3 is 13 residues long. The V gene's germline CDR1 is MNHNY and CDR2 SVGAGI (reference sequence). Trimming shortened V by 8 bases and J by 6 bases, and 16 bases separated the two germline ends. The CDR3 nucleotides are TGTGCCAGCGAGGGTCAGGGTGAACATGGCTACACCTTC. Translated: CASEGQGEHGYTF.